This TCR beta chain was identified during a study of cytomegalovirus exposure and HLA in healthy donors. Notes on the study in general: The study flagged about 160 TCR beta chains as cytomegalovirus-associated. Cytomegalovirus status, reportedly, was diagnosed with high specificity and sensitivity by the classifier. Among the most significant clusters, several appeared linked to common viral pathogens in a later analysis. Information on immune exposure was restricted to one variable (CMV serostatus).

PCR used 60 Vbeta primers and 13 Jbeta primers. TCRdb's table, derived via immunoSEQ multiplex PCR, lists solely in-frame clones and lacks some. The sample records 110,000 or so clones, around 77% being singletons. A note on this clone: Its cognate antigen is unknown.

The V and J ends lost 5 bases and 3 bases, in that order; junction bases with no gene match: 4. Germline CDR1 reads MNHEY; CDR2 reads SVGAGI. CDR3 length equals 15 residues. Sequencing was carried out using PBMCs. This clonotype originated in a woman aged 25 to 45 in good health and CMV-seropositive. The V and J genes are TRBV6-5 and TRBJ1-5; 10 bases are a match to TRBD1. DNA of the CDR3: TGTGCCAGCAGTACCGGGACAGGGGACAATCAGCCCCAGCATTTT. It specifies CASSTGTGDNQPQHF.